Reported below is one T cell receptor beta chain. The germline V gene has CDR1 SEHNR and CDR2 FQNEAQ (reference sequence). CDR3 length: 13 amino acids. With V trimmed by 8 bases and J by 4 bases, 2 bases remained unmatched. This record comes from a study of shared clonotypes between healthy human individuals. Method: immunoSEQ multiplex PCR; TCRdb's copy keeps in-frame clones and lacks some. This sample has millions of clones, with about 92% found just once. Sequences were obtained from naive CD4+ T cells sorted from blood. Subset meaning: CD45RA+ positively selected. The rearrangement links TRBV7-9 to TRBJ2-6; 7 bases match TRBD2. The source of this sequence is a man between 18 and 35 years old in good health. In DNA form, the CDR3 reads TGTGCCAGCGCGGGAGCCGGGGCCAACGTCCTGACTTTC. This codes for CASAGAGANVLTF.